There are many counts of the clone carrying this T cell receptor beta chain. This sample stems from a study of CD8 T cells in ankylosing spondylitis. With V trimmed by 5 bases and J by 3 bases, 2 bases remained unmatched. Germline V gene data show CDR1 as MDHEN and CDR2 as SYDVKM. The CDR3 runs 14 residues. TCRdb fed the 5' RACE reads into MiXCR, producing one record per CDR3 protein. Among about 150,000 distinct CDR3 sequences listed, roughly an eighth were seen once. Sequencing used blood, either unsorted or a sorted T cell fraction (not recorded which). This TCR was sampled from a female donor with ankylosing spondylitis or in good health (not recorded which). The gene calls are TRBV28 and TRBJ2-3; 10 bases align to TRBD2. CDR3 protein: CASSPLAGTDTQYF. As DNA, the CDR3 is TGTGCCAGCAGTCCACTAGCGGGAACAGATACGCAGTATTTT. The variable domain in full, completed from reference TRBV28 and TRBJ2-3, reads DVKVTQSSRYLVKRTGEKVFLECVQDMDHENMFWYRQDPGLGLRLIYFSYDVKMKEKGDIPEGYSVSREKKERFSLILESASTNQTSMYLCASSPLAGTDTQYFGPGTRLTVL.